This TCR beta chain appears in the sequencing data of a study of regulatory T cells in long-lasting Graves disease. Overall study: The definition of persistent Graves' disease was over 5 years of antithyroid drugs with positive TSH receptor antibodies.

The time point denotes: persistent/refractory GD, antithyroid drugs over 5 years with positive TRAb. Generation of the TCR library employed RNA extracted from PBMCs. By American Thyroid Association guidelines, Graves' disease was diagnosed in the cohort. As regards this clonotype: Its antigen is not known.

V shed 7 bases and J shed 3 bases, with 15 bases lying between them. Germline V gene sequence: CDR1 LNHDA, CDR2 SQIVND (reference sequence). The CDR3 is 14 residues long. Findings and limits, study-wide: Persistent patients shared more public clonotypes (approximately 2,700) than newly diagnosed patients (over 900). Persistent Graves' patients showed a TCR diversity that was lower than that of newly diagnosed ones.

Construction of the TCR beta libraries employed iRepertoire HTBI primers in conjunction with Arm-PCR of CDR3 regions. TCRdb re-called the multiplex PCR reads with MiXCR, one entry per CDR3 protein. The data show about 660,000 distinct CDR3 sequences, around 30% seen once. This clonotype was obtained from a female donor with Graves disease. The gene calls are TRBV19 and TRBJ1-1, with a possible D match to TRBD1 (6 bases). Sequencing was performed on peripheral blood mononuclear cells (PBMCs), taken when the disease was refractory, from a patient treated with antithyroid drugs. This chain's CDR3 is CASNVRGGYTEAFF. DNA for the CDR3: TGTGCCAGTAACGTGAGGGGGGGTTACACTGAAGCTTTCTTT.